The following is a TCR beta chain sequence with its context. These data come from a study of blood T cell repertoires in COVID-19. Libraries were prepared by immunoSEQ multiplex PCR; TCRdb keeps only in-frame clonotypes and omits some of them. The data contain approximately 130,000 clones, 88% of them seen just once; the ten biggest clones take up roughly 7.6%. Germline V gene lookup returns CDR1 MNHEY and CDR2 SVGAGI. The CDR3 has 13 residues. Trimming stripped 0 bases from V and 9 bases from J, with 9 bases between. V is TRBV6-5 and J is TRBJ1-5; D uncertain. The sample taken for sequencing was peripheral blood. The receptor was derived from a middle-aged man with acute or convalescent COVID-19. This CDR3 is CASSYSEGMPQHF. In nucleotides, the CDR3 is TGTGCCAGCAGTTACTCTGAGGGCATGCCCCAGCATTTT.